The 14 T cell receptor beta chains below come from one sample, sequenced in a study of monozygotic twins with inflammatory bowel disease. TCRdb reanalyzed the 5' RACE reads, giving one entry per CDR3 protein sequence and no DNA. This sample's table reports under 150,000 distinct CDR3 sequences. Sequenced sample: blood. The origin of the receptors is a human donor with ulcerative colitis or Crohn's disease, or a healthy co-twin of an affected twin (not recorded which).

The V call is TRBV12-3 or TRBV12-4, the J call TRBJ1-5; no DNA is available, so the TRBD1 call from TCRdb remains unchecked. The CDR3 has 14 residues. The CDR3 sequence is CASSYGGQGQPQHF.

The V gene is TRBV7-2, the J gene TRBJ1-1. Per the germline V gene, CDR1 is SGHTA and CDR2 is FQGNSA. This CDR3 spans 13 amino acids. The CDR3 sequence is CASSPRREGEAFF.

CDR3 sequence reads: CASSSSPGQGSGETQYF. The chain couples TRBV5-1 to TRBJ2-5; with no DNA, the TCRdb D assignment of TRBD1 cannot be verified. Germline CDR1 is SGHRS and CDR2 is YFSETQ. The CDR3 has 17 amino acids.

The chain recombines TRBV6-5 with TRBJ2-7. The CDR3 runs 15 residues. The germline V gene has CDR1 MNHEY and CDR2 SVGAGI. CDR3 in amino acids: CASSYLDAKLYEQYF.

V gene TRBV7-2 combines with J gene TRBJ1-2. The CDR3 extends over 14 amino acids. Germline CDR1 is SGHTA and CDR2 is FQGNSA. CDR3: CASSLFSLGYGYTF.

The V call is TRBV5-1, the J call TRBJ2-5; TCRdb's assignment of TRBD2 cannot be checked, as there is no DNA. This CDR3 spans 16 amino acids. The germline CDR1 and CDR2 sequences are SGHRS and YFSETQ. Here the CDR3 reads CASAPPGLAIRETQYF.

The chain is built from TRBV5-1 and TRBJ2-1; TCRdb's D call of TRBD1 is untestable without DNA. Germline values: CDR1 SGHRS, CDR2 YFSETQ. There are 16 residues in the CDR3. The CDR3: CASSDGTGRHASEQFF. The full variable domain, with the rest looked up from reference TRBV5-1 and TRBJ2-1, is KAGVTQTPRYLIKTRGQQVTLSCSPISGHRSVSWYQQTPGQGLQFLFEYFSETQRNKGNFPGRFSGRQFSNSRSEMNVSTLELGDSALYLCASSDGTGRHASEQFFGPGTRLTVL.

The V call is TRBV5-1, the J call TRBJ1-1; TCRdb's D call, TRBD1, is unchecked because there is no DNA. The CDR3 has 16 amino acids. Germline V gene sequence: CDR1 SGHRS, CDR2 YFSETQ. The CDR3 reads CASSLEAARMNTEAFF.

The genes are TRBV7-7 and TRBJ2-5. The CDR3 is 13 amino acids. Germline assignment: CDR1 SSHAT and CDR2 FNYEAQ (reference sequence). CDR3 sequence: CASSLPVQETQYF.

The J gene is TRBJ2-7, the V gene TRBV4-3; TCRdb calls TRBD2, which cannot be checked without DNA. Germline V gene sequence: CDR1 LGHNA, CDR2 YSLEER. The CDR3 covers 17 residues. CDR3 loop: CASSRVGEGQDAYEQYF.

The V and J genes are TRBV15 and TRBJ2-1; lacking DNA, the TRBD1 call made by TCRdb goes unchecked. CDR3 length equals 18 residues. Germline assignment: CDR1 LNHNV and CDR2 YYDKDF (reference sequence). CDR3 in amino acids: CATSRDGQGANSYNEQFF.

Here the CDR3 reads CSARGPNPGGKGGYTF. V usage is TRBV20-1 and J usage is TRBJ1-2; lacking DNA, the TRBD1 call made by TCRdb goes unchecked. The CDR3 runs to 16 residues. CDR1 is DFQATT and CDR2 is SNEGSKA in the germline V gene (reference sequence).

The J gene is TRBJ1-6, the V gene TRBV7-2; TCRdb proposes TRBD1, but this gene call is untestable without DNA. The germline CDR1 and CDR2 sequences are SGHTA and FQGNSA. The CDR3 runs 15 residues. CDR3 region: CASSLGGSPDGPLHF.

CDR3 amino acids: CASRRTGEETQYF. This chain links TRBV12-3 or TRBV12-4 with TRBJ2-5; lacking DNA, the TRBD1 call made by TCRdb goes unchecked. This CDR3 spans 13 amino acids.